Presented here are 8 T cell receptor beta chains from one specimen sequenced in a study of T cell responses to AZD1222 COVID-19 vaccine. Sequenced by immunoSEQ multiplex PCR; TCRdb stores in-frame clones only, minus some. Counted here are 100,000 to 150,000 clones, 75% to 90% occurring once; the ten biggest clones make up 11%. The sequencing here drew on peripheral blood, taken on day 0 of MenACWY control vaccination. These receptors came from an adult in good health.

The J gene is TRBJ1-2, the V gene TRBV28; D unclear. V was clipped by 2 bases and J by 1 base, with 5 bases between them. Germline CDR1 MDHEN, CDR2 SYDVKM. There are 13 residues in the CDR3. This chain's CDR3 is CASSLGINYGYTF. Written as DNA, the CDR3 is TGTGCCAGCAGTTTAGGAATTAACTATGGCTACACCTTC.

The V and J genes are TRBV7-3 and TRBJ2-3; weak D call: TRBD1 (5 bases). Trimming took 5 bases from V and 5 from J, leaving 14 bases between them. This CDR3 is 14 amino acids long. Looked up from germline, CDR1 is SGHTA and CDR2 is FQGTGA. In nucleotides, the CDR3 is TGTGCCAGCAGCCCAGGGCAGGCGAAAGATACGCAGTATTTT. Translation: CASSPGQAKDTQYF.

The chain has TRBV7-9 and TRBJ2-2; D unclear. CDR3 length: 16 residues. Germline V lookup: CDR1 SEHNR, CDR2 FQNEAQ (reference sequence). The V and J ends lost 10 bases and 3 bases respectively, with 21 bases between them. The CDR3 region has the DNA TGTGCCATTCTGTGGGCTATAGGGCAGGACACCGGGGAGCTGTTTTTT. Its translation: CAILWAIGQDTGELFF.

V is TRBV27 and J is TRBJ2-3; D not certain. This CDR3 is 15 amino acids long. Germline V gene sequence: CDR1 MNHEY, CDR2 SMNVEV (reference sequence). V was cut by 7 bases and J by 2 bases, with 16 bases left in between. This chain's CDR3 is CASTKSSYHTDTQYF. Here the CDR3 DNA reads TGTGCCAGCACTAAATCCAGTTATCACACAGATACGCAGTATTTT.

The rearrangement joins TRBV7-2 to TRBJ1-1; D is perhaps TRBD1 (5 bases). CDR3 size: 16 residues. The V gene lost 2 bases and the J gene lost 4 bases, with 17 bases spanning the gap. CDR1 SGHTA and CDR2 FQGNSA come from the germline V gene. The CDR3 protein is CASSLKGIPTPTEAFF. The CDR3 bases are TGTGCCAGCAGCTTAAAGGGGATACCGACCCCCACTGAAGCTTTCTTT.

This chain connects TRBV6-5 to TRBJ2-7; no definite D call. The CDR3 is made up of 12 amino acids. CDR1 and CDR2 (germline): MNHEY, SVGAGI. Trimming shortened V by 6 bases and J by 12 bases, and 18 bases separated the two germline ends. In DNA form, the CDR3 reads TGTGCCAGCAGACCTGACCTGGGCGTGTGGTACTTC. This translates into CASRPDLGVWYF.

The chain couples TRBV10-3 to TRBJ2-5; possibly TRBD1 for D (6 bases). Germline loops: CDR1 ENHRY, CDR2 SYGVKD. CDR3 size: 16 residues. Deletions cut 4 bases from V and 4 bases from J, with 19 bases between. CDR3 DNA: TGTGCCATCAGTGTTTTGGACAGTTTGCTAAGAGAGACCCAGTACTTC. This sequence encodes CAISVLDSLLRETQYF.

The chain is built from TRBV10-1 and TRBJ2-7; TRBD2 is a possible D gene (5 bases). V dropped 5 bases and J dropped 6 bases, with 14 bases sitting between them. The length of the CDR3 is 13 residues. CDR1 is WNHNN and CDR2 is SYGVQD in the germline V gene (reference sequence). The CDR3 reads CASSSYSAGEQYF. CDR3 sequence (DNA): TGCGCCAGCAGTTCGTACTCCGCGGGCGAGCAGTACTTC.